A single sample is the source of the 18 T cell receptor beta chains below, sequenced in a study of CD8+CD57+ T cells in acquired aplastic anemia. TCR beta VDJ and CDR3 profiles were obtained from a genomic DNA template. TCRdb re-called the reads with MiXCR, one entry per CDR3 protein. The table records about 150,000 distinct CDR3 sequences, about 45% of them present only once. Before being chosen for sequencing, patients had shown CD8+CD57+ cell expansion by flow cytometry. The material sequenced was sorted CD4+, CD8+, or CD8+CD57+ T cells (not recorded which) from PBMCs. The receptors come from a human donor with aplastic anemia.

Comment on this clonotype: A much larger clone sits a single nucleotide away, making a read error possible. The chain carries TRBV5-4 and TRBJ2-2; TRBD1 agrees at 7 bases. From germline, CDR1 is SGHNT and CDR2 YYREEE (reference sequence). This CDR3 has 12 amino acids. The CDR3 loop is CAGSLQGRELFF. DNA for the CDR3: TGTGCCGGCAGCTTACAGGGGCGGGAGCTGTTTTTT.

J is TRBJ1-5 and V is TRBV18; D gene unclear. V was pared by 6 bases and J by 7 bases, with 13 bases between. This CDR3 has 13 amino acids. The germline gives CDR1 KGHSH, CDR2 LQKENI. CDR3 residues: CASSAGVEQPQHF. Here the CDR3 DNA reads TGTGCCAGCTCCGCGGGCGTTGAGCAGCCCCAGCATTTT.

This sequence joins TRBV7-9 and TRBJ1-2; TRBD1 is a possible D gene (5 bases). Germline V gene sequence: CDR1 SEHNR, CDR2 FQNEAQ (reference sequence). V lost 5 bases and J 8 bases, leaving 12 bases between the germline ends. There are 12 residues in the CDR3. CDR3 amino acids: CASSGTPGGYTF. The CDR3 bases are TGTGCCAGCAGCGGGACCCCGGGAGGCTACACCTTC.

The chain is built from TRBV7-2 and TRBJ1-1, with 8 bases that match TRBD1. The V gene end was trimmed by 4 bases and the J gene end by 0 bases; junction bases not matched to a gene: 4. Germline lookup yields CDR1 SGHTA and CDR2 FQGNSA. This CDR3 is 15 amino acids long. CDR3 amino acids: CASSYWDRMNTEAFF. The DNA for the CDR3 is TGTGCCAGCAGCTACTGGGACAGGATGAACACTGAAGCTTTCTTT. The full variable domain, with the rest looked up from reference TRBV7-2 and TRBJ1-1, is GAGVSQSPSNKVTEKGKDVELRCDPISGHTALYWYRQSLGQGLEFLIYFQGNSAPDKSGLPSDRFSAERTGGSVSTLTIQRTQQEDSAVYLCASSYWDRMNTEAFFGQGTRLTVV.

There are many counts of this clonotype. The CDR3 DNA sequence: TGTGCCAGCAGTGAAGGGGGGGCCTATAATTCACCCCTCCACTTT. Residues: CASSEGGAYNSPLHF. This rearrangement joins TRBV2 to TRBJ1-6, with D possibly being TRBD1 (5 bases). CDR3 size: 15 residues. Germline CDR1 SNHLY, CDR2 FYNNEI. V gave up 1 base and J gave up 2 bases, with 6 bases separating them.

The rearrangement links TRBV2 to TRBJ1-5, with TRBD1 matching over 9 bases. The ends lost 7 bases at V and 9 bases at J; junction bases unmatched: 10. This CDR3 comprises 14 residues. The germline gives CDR1 SNHLY, CDR2 FYNNEI. Here the CDR3 DNA reads TGTGCCAGCACCCGGACAGGGGTGAGCGGGCCCCAGCATTTT. Amino acids: CASTRTGVSGPQHF. The full variable domain, rest sourced from reference TRBV2 and TRBJ1-5, is EPEVTQTPSHQVTQMGQEVILRCVPISNHLYFYWYRQILGQKVEFLVSFYNNEISEKSEIFDDQFSVERPDGSNFTLKIRSTKLEDSAMYFCASTRTGVSGPQHFGDGTRLSIL.

This clonotype was seen many times. J is TRBJ2-7 and V is TRBV7-6; D tentatively reads TRBD1 or TRBD2 (5 bases each). Per the germline V gene, CDR1 is SGHVS and CDR2 is FNYEAQ. This CDR3 has 16 amino acids. The V end was cut by 2 bases, the J end by 1 base, with 15 bases between. The CDR3 nucleotides are TGTGCCAGCAGCTTACGAATCCGGGGCGGTTCCTACGAGCAGTACTTC. This gives the protein CASSLRIRGGSYEQYF.

Ten or more counts support this clonotype. The CDR3 nucleotides are TGTGCCAGCAACAACAGGGGTGAAGGCCAGCCCCAGCATTTT. Its translation is CASNNRGEGQPQHF. This chain links TRBV12-3 or TRBV12-4 with TRBJ1-5, with 7 bases aligning to TRBD1. CDR3 length: 14 residues. J gave up 7 bases and V 7 bases, and 10 bases lay outside the gene matches.

The chain recombines TRBV10-1 with TRBJ2-1; a weak D match, TRBD1 (5 bases). Germline values: CDR1 WNHNN, CDR2 SYGVQD (reference sequence). Trimming shortened V by 6 bases and J by 0 bases, and 12 bases separated the two germline ends. The CDR3 is 15 residues long. The CDR3 reads CASSEKDSSYNEQFF. In nucleotides, the CDR3 is TGCGCCAGCAGCGAGAAAGACAGCTCCTACAATGAGCAGTTCTTC.

The chain is built from TRBV25-1 and TRBJ1-1; D gene ambiguous. CDR1 and CDR2 (germline): MGHDK, SYGVNS. V was shortened by 9 bases and J by 2 bases, with 13 bases between the two germline ends. This CDR3 has 13 amino acids. The CDR3 DNA reads TGTGCCAGTTCCGACAACTTCAACACTGAAGCTTTCTTT. It is translated as CASSDNFNTEAFF.

The genes are TRBV12-3 or TRBV12-4 and TRBJ2-5; 8 positions match TRBD2. The CDR3 covers 12 residues. After removal of 8 bases from V and 5 bases from J, the junction contained 4 bases not matched to a gene. This chain's CDR3 is CASGLAVETQYF. Written as DNA, the CDR3 is TGTGCCAGCGGACTAGCTGTTGAGACCCAGTACTTC.

With respect to this clonotype: A much larger clone is a single base away; this may be a read error. V and J are TRBV4-3 and TRBJ1-1; D is undetermined. Germline-derived CDR1 and CDR2 are LGHNA and YSLEER. This CDR3 has 13 residues. Trimming stripped 4 bases from V and 7 bases from J, with 13 bases between. As DNA, the CDR3 is TGCGCCAGCAGCCGAGAGGGCTGGAATGAAGCTTTCTTT. It specifies CASSREGWNEAFF.

J is TRBJ1-1 and V is TRBV12-3 or TRBV12-4; 8 bases are shared with TRBD1. The CDR3 spans 15 residues. Unmatched junction bases numbered 5, after V lost 3 bases and J lost 2 bases. CDR3 loop: CASSFPAGGNTEAFF. The CDR3 DNA reads TGTGCCAGCAGTTTCCCCGCAGGGGGCAACACTGAAGCTTTCTTT.

This clonotype was recorded many times. The chain carries TRBV5-4 and TRBJ2-1, with 7 nucleotides matching TRBD2. Germline V lookup: CDR1 SGHNT, CDR2 YYREEE (reference sequence). The V and J ends lost 0 bases and 0 bases, in that order; junction bases with no gene match: 3. The CDR3 totals 16 residues. The CDR3 sequence is CASSLGGGDSYNEQFF. CDR3 in DNA: TGTGCCAGCAGCTTGGGCGGGGGAGACTCCTACAATGAGCAGTTCTTC. Together with reference TRBV5-4 and TRBJ2-1, the CDR3 gives the full variable domain: ETGVTQSPTHLIKTRGQQVTLRCSSQSGHNTVSWYQQALGQGPQFIFQYYREEENGRGNFPPRFSGLQFPNYSSELNVNALELDDSALYLCASSLGGGDSYNEQFFGPGTRLTVL.

This clonotype was detected ten times or more. V is TRBV20-1 and J is TRBJ1-1, with D maybe TRBD1 (5 bases). Germline-derived CDR1 and CDR2 are DFQATT and SNEGSKA (reference sequence). V dropped 8 bases and J dropped 7 bases, with 17 bases sitting between them. This CDR3 is built from 12 residues. The CDR3 bases are TGCAGTCCCCGAGGTGGGACCATTGAAGCTTTCTTT. This codes for CSPRGGTIEAFF.

This clonotype was seen at least ten times. This chain joins TRBV6-5 and TRBJ2-1; 10 bases fit TRBD2. Germline lookup yields CDR1 MNHEY and CDR2 SVGAGI. With V trimmed by 2 bases and J by 9 bases, 4 bases remained unmatched. The length of the CDR3 is 14 residues. The CDR3 region is CASSYLAGELEQFF. The DNA for the CDR3 is TGTGCCAGCAGTTACCTAGCGGGAGAACTTGAGCAGTTCTTC.

This chain connects TRBV10-3 to TRBJ1-5; 8 bases line up with TRBD1. The CDR3 consists of 15 residues. CDR1 is ENHRY, CDR2 SYGVKD, per germline. With V trimmed by 7 bases and J by 4 bases, 9 bases remained unmatched. The CDR3 DNA is TGTGCCATCAATGGACAGGGTGGAAGGAATCAGCCCCAGCATTTT. It specifies CAINGQGGRNQPQHF.

A few counts support this clonotype. V is TRBV27 and J is TRBJ1-2; D not resolved. V gave up 6 bases and J gave up 0 bases, with 17 bases separating them. The CDR3 extends over 16 amino acids. The germline gives CDR1 MNHEY, CDR2 SMNVEV (reference sequence). Written as DNA, the CDR3 is TGTGCCAGCAGGCCCCGGGTGTCTTTAACTAACTATGGCTACACCTTC. Translated, it gives CASRPRVSLTNYGYTF.